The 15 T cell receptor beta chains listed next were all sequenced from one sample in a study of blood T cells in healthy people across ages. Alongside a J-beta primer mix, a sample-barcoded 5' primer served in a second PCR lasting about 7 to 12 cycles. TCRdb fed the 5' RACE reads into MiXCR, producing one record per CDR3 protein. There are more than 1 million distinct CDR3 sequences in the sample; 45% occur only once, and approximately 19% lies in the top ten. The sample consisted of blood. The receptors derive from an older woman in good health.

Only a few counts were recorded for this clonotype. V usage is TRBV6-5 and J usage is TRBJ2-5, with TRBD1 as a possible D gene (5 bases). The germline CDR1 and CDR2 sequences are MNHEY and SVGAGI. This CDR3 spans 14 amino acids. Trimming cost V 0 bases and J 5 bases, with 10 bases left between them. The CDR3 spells CASSYSSRAETQYF. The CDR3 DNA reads TGTGCCAGCAGTTACTCGTCCAGGGCGGAGACCCAGTACTTC.

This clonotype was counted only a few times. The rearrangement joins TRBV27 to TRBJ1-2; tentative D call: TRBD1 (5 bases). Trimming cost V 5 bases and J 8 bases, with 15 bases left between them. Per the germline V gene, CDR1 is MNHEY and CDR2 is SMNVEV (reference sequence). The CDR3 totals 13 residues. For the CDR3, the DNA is TGTGCCAGCAGTCTCCGCCAGGGTACAGGCTACACCTTC. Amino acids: CASSLRQGTGYTF.

The CDR3 protein is CASSIRTSEEPYEQYF. The DNA for the CDR3 is TGTGCCAGCAGCATACGGACTAGCGAGGAACCCTACGAGCAGTACTTC. The chain links TRBV7-9 to TRBJ2-4; TRBD2 aligns across 9 bases. The J call is uncertain, as TRBJ2-7 better fits the DNA end. The germline gives CDR1 SEHNR, CDR2 FQNEAQ (reference sequence). The CDR3 is 16 amino acids.

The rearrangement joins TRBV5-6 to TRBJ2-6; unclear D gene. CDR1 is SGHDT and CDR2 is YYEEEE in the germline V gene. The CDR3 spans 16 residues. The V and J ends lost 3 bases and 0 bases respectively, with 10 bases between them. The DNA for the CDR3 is TGTGCCAGCAGCTCCAGGTTCCTCTCTGGGGCCAACGTCCTGACTTTC. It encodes CASSSRFLSGANVLTF.

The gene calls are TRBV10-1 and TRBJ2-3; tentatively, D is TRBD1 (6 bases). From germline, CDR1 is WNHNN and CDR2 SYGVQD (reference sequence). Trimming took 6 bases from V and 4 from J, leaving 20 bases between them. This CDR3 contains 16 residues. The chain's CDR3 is CASSEGQRDNADTQYF. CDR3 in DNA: TGCGCCAGCAGCGAAGGACAGAGAGACAACGCAGATACGCAGTATTTT.

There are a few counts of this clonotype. The CDR3 nucleotides read TGTGCCAGCACGGGACAGGCGCACTCCTACAATGAGCAGTTCTTC. Residues: CASTGQAHSYNEQFF. The chain joins TRBV7-2 to TRBJ2-1; TRBD1 agrees at 8 bases. The germline V gene encodes CDR1 SGHTA and CDR2 FQGNSA. With 7 bases clipped from V and 0 bases from J, the junction kept 5 bases outside the gene matches. The CDR3 sequence is 15 residues long. The full variable domain, its missing parts supplied by reference TRBV7-2 and TRBJ2-1, is GAGVSQSPSNKVTEKGKDVELRCDPISGHTALYWYRQSLGQGLEFLIYFQGNSAPDKSGLPSDRFSAERTGGSVSTLTIQRTQQEDSAVYLCASTGQAHSYNEQFFGPGTRLTVL.

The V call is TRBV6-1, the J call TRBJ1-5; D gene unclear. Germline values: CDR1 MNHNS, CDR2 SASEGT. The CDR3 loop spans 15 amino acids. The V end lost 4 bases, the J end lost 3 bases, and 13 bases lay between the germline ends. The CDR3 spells CASSGRTAINQPQHF. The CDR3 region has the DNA TGTGCCAGCAGTGGCAGAACTGCAATCAATCAGCCCCAGCATTTT.

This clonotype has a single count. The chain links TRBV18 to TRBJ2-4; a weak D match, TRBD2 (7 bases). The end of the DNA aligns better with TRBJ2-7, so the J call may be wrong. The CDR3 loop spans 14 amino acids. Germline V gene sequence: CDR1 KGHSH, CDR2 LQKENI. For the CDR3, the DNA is TGTGCCAGCTCACCAAAAGGGGGGGAGGACGAGCAGTACTTC. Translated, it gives CASSPKGGEDEQYF.

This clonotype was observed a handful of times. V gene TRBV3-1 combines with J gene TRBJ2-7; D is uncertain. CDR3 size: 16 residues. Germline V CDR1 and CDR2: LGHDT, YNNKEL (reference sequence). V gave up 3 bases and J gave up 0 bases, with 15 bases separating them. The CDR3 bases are TGTGCCAGCAGCCACAGTTGGACGGCTAGCTCCTACGAGCAGTACTTC. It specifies CASSHSWTASSYEQYF.

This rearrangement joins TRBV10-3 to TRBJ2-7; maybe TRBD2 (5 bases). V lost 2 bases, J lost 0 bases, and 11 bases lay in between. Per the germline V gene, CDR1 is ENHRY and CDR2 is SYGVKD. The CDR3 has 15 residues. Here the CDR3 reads CAISEPQRSSYEQYF. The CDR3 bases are TGTGCCATCAGTGAGCCGCAGCGGAGCTCCTACGAGCAGTACTTC.

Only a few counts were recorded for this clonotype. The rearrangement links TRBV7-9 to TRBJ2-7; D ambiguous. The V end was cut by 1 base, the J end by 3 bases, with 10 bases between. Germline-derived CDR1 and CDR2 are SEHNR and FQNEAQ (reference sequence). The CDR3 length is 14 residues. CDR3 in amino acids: CASSLEGKNYEQYF. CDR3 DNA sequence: TGTGCCAGCAGCTTAGAAGGGAAGAACTACGAGCAGTACTTC.

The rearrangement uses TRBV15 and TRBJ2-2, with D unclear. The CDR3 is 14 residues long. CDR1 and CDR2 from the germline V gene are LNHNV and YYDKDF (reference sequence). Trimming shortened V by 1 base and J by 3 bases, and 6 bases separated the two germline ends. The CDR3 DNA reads TGTGCCACCAGCAGAGGGTTCGACACCGGGGAGCTGTTTTTT. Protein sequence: CATSRGFDTGELFF.

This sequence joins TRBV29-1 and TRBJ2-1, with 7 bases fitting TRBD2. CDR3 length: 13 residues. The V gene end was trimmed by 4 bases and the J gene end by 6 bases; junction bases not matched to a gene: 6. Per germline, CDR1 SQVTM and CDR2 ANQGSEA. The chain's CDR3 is CSVGSGLSNEQFF. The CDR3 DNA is TGCAGCGTTGGTAGCGGGCTTAGCAATGAGCAGTTCTTC.

CDR3 bases: TGTGCCAGCAGGACCACAGGGGTAGCCACTGAAGCTTTCTTT. This codes for CASRTTGVATEAFF. This chain links TRBV6-5 with TRBJ1-1; TRBD1 matches 7 bases. The CDR3 contains 14 residues. Trimming cost V 6 bases and J 4 bases; bases outside gene matches: 8. Looked up from germline, CDR1 is MNHEY and CDR2 is SVGAGI.

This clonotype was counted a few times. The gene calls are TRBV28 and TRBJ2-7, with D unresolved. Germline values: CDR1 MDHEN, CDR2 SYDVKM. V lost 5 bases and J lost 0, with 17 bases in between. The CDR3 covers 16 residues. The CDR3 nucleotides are TGTGCCAGCAGTCCGTTCCGCAGTTCAAGCTCCTACGAGCAGTACTTC. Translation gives CASSPFRSSSSYEQYF.